This T cell receptor (beta chain) came from a study of T cells in Graves' hyperthyroidism and ophthalmopathy. Regarding this clonotype: A read error may be the cause here, since a much bigger clone is one base away.

The TCR beta CDR3 regions underwent amplification using RNA transcripts as the source. The TCR CDR3 was amplified in a first-round RT-PCR using the HTBI primer set. MiXCR, run by TCRdb on the multiplex PCR reads, gives a single entry per CDR3 protein. The table lists hundreds of thousands of distinct CDR3 sequences, 38% of them singletons. The CDR3 contains 15 residues. Germline V CDR1 and CDR2: SGHRS, YFSETQ. The sample comprised blood. The source is a man aged 18 to 30 with Graves' hyperthyroidism. V is TRBV5-1 and J is TRBJ1-2, with unresolved D. For the CDR3, the DNA is TGCACCAGCAGCTTGATGCGAGGAATCTGGGCGGGCTACACCTTC. Its translation is CTSSLMRGIWAGYTF.